The 18 T cell receptor beta chains below all came from one sample that was sequenced in a study of T cells in localized non-small cell lung cancer. Measured with immunoSEQ multiplex PCR; TCRdb has only the in-frame clones, and not every one. The table has 15,000 to 20,000 clones, 75% to 90% seen once. Sequences were derived from peripheral blood, sampled before any cancer treatment. The receptor source for this set is a female donor aged 60 or older with stage III squamous cell lung carcinoma.

The chain has TRBV7-2 and TRBJ2-5, with 11 bases identical to TRBD2. CDR1 and CDR2 from the germline V gene are SGHTA and FQGNSA. The CDR3 is made up of 16 amino acids. Losses at the gene ends were 5 bases for V and 4 bases for J; bases not matched to a gene: 9. CDR3 nucleotides: TGTGCCAGCAGCCCCCCGGGTCTAGCGGGGGGAGAGACCCAGTACTTC. This gives the protein CASSPPGLAGGETQYF.

This sequence joins TRBV7-2 and TRBJ1-2; perhaps TRBD1 as D (6 bases). Trimming shortened V by 5 bases and J by 3 bases, and 16 bases separated the two germline ends. This CDR3 is 15 amino acids long. Per the germline V gene, CDR1 is SGHTA and CDR2 is FQGNSA. The CDR3 DNA follows: TGTGCCAGCAGCCCAAGACAGGAACCTTACTATGGCTACACCTTC. Encoded protein: CASSPRQEPYYGYTF.

This chain uses TRBV5-1 with TRBJ2-5; D possibly corresponds to TRBD1 (7 bases). This CDR3 comprises 14 residues. CDR1 is SGHRS, CDR2 YFSETQ, per germline. Deletions cut 4 bases from V and 2 bases from J, with 12 bases between. This CDR3 is CASSAGQLQETQYF. In nucleotides, the CDR3 is TGCGCCAGCAGCGCGGGACAGCTACAAGAGACCCAGTACTTC.

Judged by abundance, this clone is medium-sized. The CDR3 spells CASRNMGMNTEAFF. DNA for the CDR3: TGTGCCAGCAGAAACATGGGCATGAACACTGAAGCTTTCTTT. The V call is TRBV28, the J call TRBJ1-1; D ambiguous. The CDR3 runs 14 residues. Per germline, CDR1 MDHEN and CDR2 SYDVKM. Trimming removed 6 bases from V and 0 bases from J, with 11 bases in between. The full variable domain, rest sourced from reference TRBV28 and TRBJ1-1, is DVKVTQSSRYLVKRTGEKVFLECVQDMDHENMFWYRQDPGLGLRLIYFSYDVKMKEKGDIPEGYSVSREKKERFSLILESASTNQTSMYLCASRNMGMNTEAFFGQGTRLTVV.

This chain links TRBV28 with TRBJ2-1; 13 bases are shared with TRBD2. This CDR3 is built from 15 residues. Per germline, CDR1 MDHEN and CDR2 SYDVKM. V shed 7 bases and J 7 bases; nucleotides not matched to a gene: 7. The CDR3 spells CASKGTSGRENEQFF. The CDR3, as DNA: TGTGCCAGCAAAGGAACTAGCGGGAGGGAGAATGAGCAGTTCTTC.

The chain links TRBV29-1 to TRBJ2-7; tentatively, D is TRBD2 (5 bases). Trimming removed 6 bases at V and 6 bases at J, with 18 bases between. The CDR3 spans 13 residues. Per the germline V gene, CDR1 is SQVTM and CDR2 is ANQGSEA. The CDR3 DNA is TGCAGCGTCTTAGGGCTAGCTAAGAGCGAGCAGTACTTC. It yields the protein CSVLGLAKSEQYF.

This chain joins TRBV7-2 and TRBJ2-2; D may be TRBD1 (5 bases). In germline, CDR1 is SGHTA, CDR2 FQGNSA. Trimming pared 3 bases from V and 5 bases from J, leaving 10 bases between. This CDR3 has 14 amino acids. The CDR3 sequence: CASSFQGRTGELFF. In nucleotides, the CDR3 is TGTGCCAGCAGCTTCCAGGGTAGGACCGGGGAGCTGTTTTTT.

This clone was seen just once. The chain joins TRBV7-9 to TRBJ1-1; D remains ambiguous. Germline assignment: CDR1 SEHNR and CDR2 FQNEAQ (reference sequence). The CDR3 is 14 amino acids. Deletions cut 5 bases from V and 1 base from J, with 11 bases between. The CDR3 DNA reads as TGTGCCAGCAGCCCCTCCCCTCGGAACACTGAAGCTTTCTTT. This sequence encodes CASSPSPRNTEAFF.

J is TRBJ2-1 and V is TRBV18; 8 positions agree with TRBD2. Germline loops: CDR1 KGHSH, CDR2 LQKENI. The V segment lost 6 bases and the J segment 4 bases; nucleotides outside the gene matches: 8. This CDR3 contains 15 residues. The chain's CDR3 is CASSPTSGPYNEQFF. The DNA of the CDR3 is TGTGCCAGCTCGCCTACTAGCGGTCCTTACAATGAGCAGTTCTTC.

The CDR3 loop is CASSESGRLGTQYF. In nucleotides, the CDR3 is TGCGCCAGCAGTGAGTCCGGCAGGCTGGGGACCCAGTACTTC. This chain connects TRBV10-2 to TRBJ2-5; D unclear. CDR1 and CDR2 from the germline V gene are WSHSY and SAAADI. The CDR3 runs to 14 residues. The V and J ends lost 0 bases and 7 bases respectively, with 12 bases between them.

This chain connects TRBV10-3 to TRBJ1-1; tentatively, D is TRBD1 (5 bases). Germline CDR1 reads ENHRY; CDR2 reads SYGVKD. Between the trimmed V and J ends, which lost 6 bases and 6 bases, there was a span of 11 bases. The CDR3 covers 12 residues. CDR3 sequence reads: CAIRGGEAEAFF. The CDR3 DNA reads TGTGCCATCAGGGGAGGGGAAGCTGAAGCTTTCTTT.

V gene TRBV4-1 combines with J gene TRBJ1-2; D is uncertain. V lost 2 bases, J lost 1 base, and 11 bases lay in between. Germline loops: CDR1 MGHRA, CDR2 YSYEKL. CDR3 size: 15 residues. The CDR3 spells CASSQTTLYNYGYTF. In nucleotides, the CDR3 is TGCGCCAGCAGCCAAACGACACTATATAACTATGGCTACACCTTC.

The rearrangement uses TRBV6-5 and TRBJ1-6; the D is unclear. Deletions cut 6 bases from V and 7 bases from J, with 10 bases between. The CDR3 has 13 amino acids. Germline values: CDR1 MNHEY, CDR2 SVGAGI. This CDR3 is CASRPRPNSPLHF. The CDR3 nucleotides read TGTGCCAGCAGACCCAGACCCAATTCACCCCTCCACTTT.

This chain connects TRBV5-6 to TRBJ1-4, with 7 bases aligning to TRBD1. Germline-derived CDR1 and CDR2 are SGHDT and YYEEEE. CDR3 length equals 14 residues. V lost 4 bases, J lost 5 bases, and 5 bases stayed unmatched. The CDR3 sequence is CASSPLTGNEKLFF. As DNA, the CDR3 is TGTGCCAGCAGCCCCCTGACAGGGAATGAAAAACTGTTTTTT.

V gene TRBV5-1 combines with J gene TRBJ1-2; 11 nucleotides match TRBD1. This CDR3 region has 18 residues. Looked up from germline, CDR1 is SGHRS and CDR2 is YFSETQ. V shed 2 bases and J 6 bases; nucleotides not matched to a gene: 15. CDR3 coding DNA: TGCGCCAGCAGCTTTGCCCGGACAGGGGGCTTCGGCTTGGATGGCTACACCTTC. Translated, it gives CASSFARTGGFGLDGYTF.

The chain recombines TRBV6-1 with TRBJ1-1; D not certain. Trimming stripped 2 bases from V and 0 bases from J, with 7 bases between. Germline assignment: CDR1 MNHNS and CDR2 SASEGT. This CDR3 has 14 amino acids. The CDR3: CASSEKALNTEAFF. CDR3 in DNA: TGTGCCAGCAGTGAAAAGGCTCTGAACACTGAAGCTTTCTTT.

This rearrangement joins TRBV19 to TRBJ2-7, with 10 bases fitting TRBD1. Per the germline V gene, CDR1 is LNHDA and CDR2 is SQIVND (reference sequence). V dropped 4 bases and J dropped 2; count of bases not matched to a gene: 5. There are 15 residues in the CDR3. The CDR3 DNA sequence: TGTGCCAGTAGTAGCACCGGGACAGGGGCCTACGAGCAGTACTTC. Its translation: CASSSTGTGAYEQYF.

V is TRBV7-9 and J is TRBJ2-1; 9 bases align to TRBD1. J was trimmed by 4 bases and V by 11 bases; bases with no gene match: 9. CDR1 and CDR2 (germline): SEHNR, FQNEAQ (reference sequence). CDR3 size: 14 residues. This CDR3 reads CAAPGTGNYNEQFF. CDR3 sequence (DNA): TGTGCCGCCCCCGGGACAGGGAATTACAATGAGCAGTTCTTC. The entire variable domain, with the rest obtained from reference TRBV7-9 and TRBJ2-1, is as follows: DTGVSQNPRHKITKRGQNVTFRCDPISEHNRLYWYRQTLGQGPEFLTYFQNEAQLEKSRLLSDRFSAERPKGSFSTLEIQRTEQGDSAMYLCAAPGTGNYNEQFFGPGTRLTVL.